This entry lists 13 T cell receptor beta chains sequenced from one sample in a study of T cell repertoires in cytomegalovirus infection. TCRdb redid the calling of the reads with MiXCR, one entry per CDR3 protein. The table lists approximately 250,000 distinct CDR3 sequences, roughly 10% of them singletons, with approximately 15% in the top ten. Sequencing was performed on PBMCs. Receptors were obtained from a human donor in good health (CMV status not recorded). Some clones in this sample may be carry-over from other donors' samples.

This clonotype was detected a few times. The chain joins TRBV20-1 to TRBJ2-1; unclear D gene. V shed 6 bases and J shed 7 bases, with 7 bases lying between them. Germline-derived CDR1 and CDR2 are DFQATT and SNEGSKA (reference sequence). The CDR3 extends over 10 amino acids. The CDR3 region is CSAPRNEQFF. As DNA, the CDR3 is TGCAGTGCCCCGAGGAATGAGCAGTTCTTC.

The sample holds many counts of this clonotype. The CDR3 here is CASSLNGFGYEQYF. The CDR3 DNA reads TGTGCCAGCAGCTTAAATGGTTTTGGCTACGAGCAGTACTTC. The J gene is TRBJ2-7, the V gene TRBV7-2; D not certain. Germline CDR1 reads SGHTA; CDR2 reads FQGNSA. The CDR3 loop spans 14 amino acids. The ends were cut back, 2 bases at V and 3 bases at J, with 11 bases in the middle.

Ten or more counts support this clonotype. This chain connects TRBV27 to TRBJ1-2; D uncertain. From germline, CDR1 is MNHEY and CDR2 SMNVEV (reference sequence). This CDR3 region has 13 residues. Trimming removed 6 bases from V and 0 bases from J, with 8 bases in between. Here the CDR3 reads CASRSLTNYGYTF. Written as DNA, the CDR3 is TGTGCCAGCAGGTCACTAACTAACTATGGCTACACCTTC.

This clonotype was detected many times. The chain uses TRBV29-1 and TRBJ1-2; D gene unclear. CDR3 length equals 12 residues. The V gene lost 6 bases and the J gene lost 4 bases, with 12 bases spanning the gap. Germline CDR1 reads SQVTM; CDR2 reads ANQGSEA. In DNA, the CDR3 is TGCAGCGTCACGAGTAGCAGCTATGGCTACACCTTC. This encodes CSVTSSSYGYTF.

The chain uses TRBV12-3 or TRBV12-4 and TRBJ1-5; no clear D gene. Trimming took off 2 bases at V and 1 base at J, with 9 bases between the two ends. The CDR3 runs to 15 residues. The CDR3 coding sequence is TGTGCCAGCAGTTTACACTCCGGGAGCAATCAGCCCCAGCATTTT. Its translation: CASSLHSGSNQPQHF.

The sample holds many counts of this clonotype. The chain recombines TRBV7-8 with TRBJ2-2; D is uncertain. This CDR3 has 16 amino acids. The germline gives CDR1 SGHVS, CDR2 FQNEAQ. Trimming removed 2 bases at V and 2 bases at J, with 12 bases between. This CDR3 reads CASSLSVVGNTGELFF. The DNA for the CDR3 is TGTGCCAGCAGCTTATCGGTCGTAGGAAACACCGGGGAGCTGTTTTTT.

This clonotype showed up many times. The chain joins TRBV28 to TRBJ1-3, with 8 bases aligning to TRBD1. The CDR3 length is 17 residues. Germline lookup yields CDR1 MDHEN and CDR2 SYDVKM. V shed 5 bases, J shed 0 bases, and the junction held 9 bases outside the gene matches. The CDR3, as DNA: TGTGCCAGCAGTCCCCCGACAGGGGTCATCTCTGGAAACACCATATATTTT. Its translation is CASSPPTGVISGNTIYF.

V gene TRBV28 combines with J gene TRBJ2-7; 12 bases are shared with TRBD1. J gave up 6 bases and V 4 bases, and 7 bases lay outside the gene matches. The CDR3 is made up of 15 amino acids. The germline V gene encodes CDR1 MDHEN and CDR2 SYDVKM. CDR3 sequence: CASSSAGTGGGEQYF. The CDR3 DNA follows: TGTGCCAGCAGTTCCGCCGGGACAGGGGGCGGCGAGCAGTACTTC.

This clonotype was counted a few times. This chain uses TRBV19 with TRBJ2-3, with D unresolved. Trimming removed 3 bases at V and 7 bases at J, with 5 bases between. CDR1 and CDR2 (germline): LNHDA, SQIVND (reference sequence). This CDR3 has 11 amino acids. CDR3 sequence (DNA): TGTGCCAGTAGTATCCGGAATACGCAGTATTTT. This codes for CASSIRNTQYF.

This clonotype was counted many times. The CDR3 coding sequence is TGTGCCAGCTCTGCTTCCGGACAGCCCCAGCATTTT. Protein: CASSASGQPQHF. The J gene is TRBJ1-5, the V gene TRBV7-2; D not resolved. Deletions cut 8 bases from V and 7 bases from J, with 12 bases between. The CDR3 has 12 residues. Germline loops: CDR1 SGHTA, CDR2 FQGNSA.

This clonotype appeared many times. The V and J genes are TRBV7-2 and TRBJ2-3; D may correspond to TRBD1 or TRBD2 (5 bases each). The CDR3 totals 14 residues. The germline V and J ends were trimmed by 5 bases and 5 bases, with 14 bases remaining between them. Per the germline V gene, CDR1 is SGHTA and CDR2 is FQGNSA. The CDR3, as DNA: TGTGCCAGCAGCCCCCCCCCGAGGGGAGATACGCAGTATTTT. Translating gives CASSPPPRGDTQYF.

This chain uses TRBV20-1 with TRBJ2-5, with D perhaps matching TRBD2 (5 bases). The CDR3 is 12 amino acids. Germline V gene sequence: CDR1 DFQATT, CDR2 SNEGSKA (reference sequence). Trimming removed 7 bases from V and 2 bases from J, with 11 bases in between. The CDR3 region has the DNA TGCAGTGGGGCGGGTGAACAAGAGACCCAGTACTTC. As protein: CSGAGEQETQYF.

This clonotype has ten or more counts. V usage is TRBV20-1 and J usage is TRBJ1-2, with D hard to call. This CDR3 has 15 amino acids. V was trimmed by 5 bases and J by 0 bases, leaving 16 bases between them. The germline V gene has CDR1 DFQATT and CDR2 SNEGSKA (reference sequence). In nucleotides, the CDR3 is TGCAGTGCTCCCCGGTCGCCGGCGACTAACTATGGCTACACCTTC. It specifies CSAPRSPATNYGYTF.